One and the same sample provided the 10 T cell receptor beta chains below, sequenced in a study of T-cell reconstitution after alpha-beta-depleted transplantation in children. Preparation of the TCRbeta library was carried out with unique molecular identifiers. TCRdb analysed the PCR reads with MiXCR anew, one entry per CDR3 protein. The table includes roughly 310,000 distinct CDR3 sequences, about a quarter detected once. The material sequenced was PBMCs, mostly from graft donor cells, taken 180 days after TCRalphabeta/CD19-depleted stem cell transplant. These receptors were collected from a male patient younger than 18 who had a stem cell transplant for acute lymphoblastic leukemia, so the T cells may come from the graft donor.

This clonotype was counted a few times. V and J are TRBV10-1 and TRBJ1-4; the D is unclear. CDR3 size: 13 residues. The V and J ends lost 6 bases and 6 bases respectively, with 11 bases between them. Germline V gene lookup returns CDR1 WNHNN and CDR2 SYGVQD (reference sequence). CDR3 sequence reads: CASSAGNDEKLFF. As DNA, the CDR3 is TGCGCCAGCAGCGCTGGGAATGATGAAAAACTGTTTTTT.

V gene TRBV20-1 combines with J gene TRBJ1-1; tentative D call: TRBD1 (6 bases). The CDR3 is 17 amino acids. Germline CDR1 reads DFQATT; CDR2 reads SNEGSKA (reference sequence). Trimming removed 1 base from V and 0 bases from J, with 18 bases in between. The CDR3, as DNA: TGCAGTGCTAGAGGGTTCTGGGGTTCAGGGGTGAACACTGAAGCTTTCTTT. Its translation is CSARGFWGSGVNTEAFF.

This clonotype was seen a few times. The CDR3 is CASSPFTSGGDTQYF. CDR3 in DNA: TGTGCCAGCAGTCCGTTTACTAGCGGGGGAGATACGCAGTATTTT. This rearrangement joins TRBV6-1 to TRBJ2-3; 11 positions agree with TRBD2. V gave up 5 bases and J gave up 5 bases; unmatched junction bases: 6. This CDR3 region has 15 residues. Germline CDR1 reads MNHNS; CDR2 reads SASEGT.

V and J are TRBV7-6 and TRBJ2-1, with D uncertain. The ends were cut back, 3 bases at V and 6 bases at J, with 6 bases in the middle. This CDR3 is built from 12 residues. CDR1 is SGHVS, CDR2 FNYEAQ, per germline. The CDR3 protein is CASSLWSNEQFF. The CDR3, as DNA: TGTGCCAGCAGCTTGTGGAGCAATGAGCAGTTCTTC.

This clonotype has just a few counts. This chain connects TRBV19 to TRBJ1-5; 8 nucleotides line up with TRBD1. Germline values: CDR1 LNHDA, CDR2 SQIVND (reference sequence). The CDR3 spans 15 residues. V shed 5 bases and J 4 bases; nucleotides not matched to a gene: 7. The CDR3 DNA sequence: TGTGCCAGTAGTTTTTCACAGGGGGGAAATCAGCCCCAGCATTTT. Its translation is CASSFSQGGNQPQHF.

This sequence joins TRBV7-2 and TRBJ2-7; no clear D. The CDR3 loop spans 13 amino acids. V lost 3 bases and J 2 bases, leaving 8 bases between the germline ends. Germline V lookup: CDR1 SGHTA, CDR2 FQGNSA. The DNA of the CDR3 is TGTGCCAGCAGCTTTCGGACCGCCTACGAGCAGTACTTC. Translation: CASSFRTAYEQYF.

This clonotype was detected a few times. The CDR3 sequence is CASSVGVSRRAFF. The CDR3 nucleotides read TGTGCCAGCAGCGTAGGGGTCTCCCGCCGGGCTTTCTTT. This chain joins TRBV9 and TRBJ1-1; D not resolved. CDR1 and CDR2 (germline): SGDLS, YYNGEE. The CDR3 has 13 residues. Trimming removed 0 bases at V and 11 bases at J, with 14 bases between.

The chain recombines TRBV7-6 with TRBJ2-3; TRBD1 or TRBD2 may be the D gene (6 bases each). The CDR3 loop spans 17 amino acids. V lost 1 base and J lost 4, with 18 bases in between. The germline gives CDR1 SGHVS, CDR2 FNYEAQ. Here the CDR3 DNA reads TGTGCCAGCAGCTTAGGTGTTCGGGGGCATAGCCCAGATACGCAGTATTTT. It encodes CASSLGVRGHSPDTQYF.

This clonotype has only a few counts. The chain links TRBV29-1 to TRBJ1-1; 8 bases match TRBD1. Trimming took 6 bases from V and 1 from J; bases not matched to a gene: 4. CDR1 is SQVTM, CDR2 ANQGSEA, per germline. This CDR3 is built from 13 residues. The CDR3 region has the DNA TGCAGCGTGAGGGACAGGCCGAACACTGAAGCTTTCTTT. Amino acids: CSVRDRPNTEAFF. Together with reference TRBV29-1 and TRBJ1-1, the CDR3 gives the full variable domain: SAVISQKPSRDICQRGTSLTIQCQVDSQVTMMFWYRQQPGQSLTLIATANQGSEATYESGFVIDKFPISRPNLTFSTLTVSNMSPEDSSIYLCSVRDRPNTEAFFGQGTRLTVV.

The gene calls are TRBV7-6 and TRBJ2-7; D is unclear. The germline V gene encodes CDR1 SGHVS and CDR2 FNYEAQ. The CDR3 has 14 amino acids. V lost 4 bases and J lost 4, with 14 bases in between. The CDR3 DNA reads as TGTGCCAGCAGCTCCCTATTAGAGATTTACGAGCAGTACTTC. This sequence encodes CASSSLLEIYEQYF. Filled out from reference TRBV7-6 and TRBJ2-7, the complete variable domain reads GAGVSQSPRYKVTKRGQDVALRCDPISGHVSLYWYRQALGQGPEFLTYFNYEAQQDKSGLPNDRFSAERPEGSISTLTIQRTEQRDSAMYRCASSSLLEIYEQYFGPGTRLTVT.